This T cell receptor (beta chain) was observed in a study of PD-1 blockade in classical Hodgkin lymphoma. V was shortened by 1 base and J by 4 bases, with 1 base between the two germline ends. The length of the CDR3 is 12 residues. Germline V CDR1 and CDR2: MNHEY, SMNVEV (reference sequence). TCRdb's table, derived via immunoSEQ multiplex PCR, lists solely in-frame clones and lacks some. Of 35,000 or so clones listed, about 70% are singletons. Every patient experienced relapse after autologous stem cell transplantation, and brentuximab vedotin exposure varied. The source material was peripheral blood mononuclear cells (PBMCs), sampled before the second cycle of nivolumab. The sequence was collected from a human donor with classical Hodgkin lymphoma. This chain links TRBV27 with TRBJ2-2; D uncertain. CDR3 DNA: TGTGCCAGCAGTTTATTCACCGGGGAGCTGTTTTTT. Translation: CASSLFTGELFF.